This TCR beta chain was documented in a study of shared clonotypes between healthy human individuals. Regarding this clone: Its antigen remains unknown.

Every immunoSEQ plate was one replicate of a subset's evenly spread DNA. Only in-frame clones appear in the TCRdb table, and some are missing; sequencing was by immunoSEQ multiplex PCR. The sample includes approximately 840,000 clones, around 96% of them seen just once. Points from the study as a whole: In contrast to clonotypes shared by all four donors, non-shared clonotypes had lower generation probabilities. Sharing across a handful of donors was seen in around 5% of naive CD4 clonotypes.

Terminally differentiated effector memory CD45RA+ cells were left out of the naive CD8 fraction, which was CD45RO-negative and positively selected for CCR7. This TCR came from a man aged 30 to 45 in good health. Specimen: naive CD8+ T cells sorted from blood.

This chain's CDR3 is CSVLGLAGLYEQYF. CDR3 bases: TGCAGCGTCCTCGGGCTAGCGGGTCTCTACGAGCAGTACTTC. The genes are TRBV29-1 and TRBJ2-7; 8 bases map to TRBD2. The CDR3 loop spans 14 amino acids. Germline V gives CDR1 SQVTM, CDR2 ANQGSEA. J gave up 3 bases and V 6 bases, and 10 bases lay outside the gene matches.